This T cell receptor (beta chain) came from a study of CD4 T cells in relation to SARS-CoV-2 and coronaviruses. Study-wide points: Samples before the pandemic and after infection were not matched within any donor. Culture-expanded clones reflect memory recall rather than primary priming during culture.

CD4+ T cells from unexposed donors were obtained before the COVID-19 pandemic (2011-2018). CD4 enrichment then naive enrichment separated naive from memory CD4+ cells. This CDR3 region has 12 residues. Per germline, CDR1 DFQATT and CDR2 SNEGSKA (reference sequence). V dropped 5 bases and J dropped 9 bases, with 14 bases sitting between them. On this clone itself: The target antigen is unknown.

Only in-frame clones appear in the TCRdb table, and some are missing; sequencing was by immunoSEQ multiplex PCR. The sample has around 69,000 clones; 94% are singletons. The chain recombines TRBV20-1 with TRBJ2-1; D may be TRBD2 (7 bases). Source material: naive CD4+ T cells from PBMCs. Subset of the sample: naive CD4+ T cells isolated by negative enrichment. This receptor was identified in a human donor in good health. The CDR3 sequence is CSAGGGGLEQFF. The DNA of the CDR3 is TGCAGTGCTGGTGGGGGGGGCCTTGAGCAGTTCTTC.